The subject of this entry is one TCR beta chain. Once RNA had been extracted, it was reverse transcribed into cDNA to act as the sequencing template. The protocol was immunoSEQ multiplex PCR, while the TCRdb copy is restricted to in-frame clones and leaves out a portion. The sample consists of around 170,000 clones, approximately 50% of them appearing once. Germline CDR1 reads SNHLY; CDR2 reads FYNNEI. The CDR3 has 15 residues. V was pared by 5 bases and J by 7 bases, with 10 bases of the junction left unmatched. The sample comes from a study of CD8+ T cells in alopecia areata. Stated treatment: oral pan-JAK inhibitor, 5-10 mg twice daily. From alopecia areata patients, lesional scalp punch biopsies and peripheral blood were collected.

The specimen comprised CD8+ T cells sorted from blood, sampled at week 52, from a patient treated with tofacitinib. V and J are TRBV2 and TRBJ1-5; TRBD1 matches 8 bases. This TCR was sampled from a human donor with alopecia areata. In DNA form, the CDR3 reads TGTGCCAGCAGTTTGGGCAGGGGGCTTAGCCAGCCCCAGCATTTT. Encoded protein: CASSLGRGLSQPQHF.